This TCR beta chain was recovered during a study of beta chain features in type 1 diabetes. The study, taken as a whole, reports: When VDJ junctions were examined, type 1 diabetes patients showed fewer insertions and more deletions. Shortening that was moderate but significant affected the TCRB CDR3s of Type 1 diabetes patients in all four CD4+ subsets.

Expressed TCRB transcripts got sequenced, as all isolated RNA was reverse transcribed. Sequencing used immunoSEQ multiplex PCR; TCRdb keeps in-frame clones, though not all of them. In the table there are about 160,000 clones, 6.5% to 10% of which are singletons. This CDR3 is 16 amino acids long. Per the germline V gene, CDR1 is MDHEN and CDR2 is SYDVKM. With 1 base clipped from V and 3 bases from J, the junction kept 6 bases outside the gene matches. Remarks on this clone: Its antigen is currently unknown.

CD45RO/CCR7/CD25/CD127/CD95/CD27 separated CD4+ naive, central memory, regulatory and stem cell-like memory cells by sorting. Sample: central memory CD4+ T cells from blood. The genes are TRBV28 and TRBJ2-7; 10 bases align to TRBD1. The TCR comes from a woman between 18 and 29 years old with type 1 diabetes. CDR3 coding DNA: TGTGCCAGCAGTTTATCCTCGGGACAGGGGCACTACGAGCAGTACTTC. It is translated as CASSLSSGQGHYEQYF. Complete variable domain (other parts from reference TRBV28 and TRBJ2-7): DVKVTQSSRYLVKRTGEKVFLECVQDMDHENMFWYRQDPGLGLRLIYFSYDVKMKEKGDIPEGYSVSREKKERFSLILESASTNQTSMYLCASSLSSGQGHYEQYFGPGTRLTVT.